The present TCR beta chain was sequenced within a study of blood T cell repertoires in COVID-19. Whole-study context: Sites across the United States, Italy and Spain contributed samples from acute and convalescent COVID-19.

The V end lost 3 bases, the J end lost 7 bases, and 12 bases lay between the germline ends. Per germline, CDR1 SQVTM and CDR2 ANQGSEA. The CDR3 sequence is 13 residues long. As originally analysed: Estimated nucleated cell counts came from reference gene primer amplification. Produced via immunoSEQ multiplex PCR; TCRdb's table is partial and in-frame only. D and trimming come from the DNA, and the V and J calls and clone size come from that table. The table records roughly 300,000 clones, about 76% of them present only once. The sequencing input was peripheral blood. The gene calls are TRBV29-1 and TRBJ2-2, with D perhaps TRBD1 (6 bases). The receptor's source is a woman aged 55-69 years with active or convalescent COVID-19. This CDR3 is CSVDGGAGGELFF. CDR3 DNA: TGCAGCGTTGATGGGGGCGCGGGCGGGGAGCTGTTTTTT.